These T cell receptor beta chains were read from a single sample in a study of T cell repertoires in aging, cancer and after chemotherapy. TCRdb processed the multiplex PCR reads anew with MiXCR; each CDR3 protein has one entry. Among some 6,000 distinct CDR3 sequences listed, about a fifth were seen once. Sequencing was performed on blood. The receptors derive from a human donor with a blood cancer. Both conserved end residues are part of each CDR3. A D gene is named only where the DNA matches it firmly. Size tells how often a clone was seen (once, few, many) or the class of an expanded clone, and some rows leave it out.

D gene	CDR3 length	V gene	J gene	clone size	CDR3 DNA	CDR3 protein
NA	16	TRBV5-4	TRBJ2-1	medium-sized	TGTGCCAGCAGCTTGGTTGGGGCGAGCTCCTACAATGAGCAGTTCTTC	CASSLVGASSYNEQFF
NA	16	TRBV29-1	TRBJ2-7	medium-sized	TGCAGCGTCCCGCTACTAGCCCGAACGGGGACCTACGAGCAGTACTTC	CSVPLLARTGTYEQYF
NA	14	TRBV6-1	TRBJ2-1	medium-sized	TGTGCCAGCGGCCGGGACTTAAATTACAATGAGCAGTTCTTC	CASGRDLNYNEQFF
TRBD1	14	TRBV7-9	TRBJ1-1	NA	TGTGCCAGCAGCTTACAGGGGGAATTAACTGAAGCTTTCTTT	CASSLQGELTEAFF
NA	12	TRBV20-1	TRBJ2-7	NA	TGCAGTGCTCGGACTCCCGGCTACGAGCAGTACTTC	CSARTPGYEQYF
NA	14	TRBV10-3	TRBJ2-2	medium-sized	TGTGCCATCAACCGGGCAGGATATGCCGGGGAGCTGTTTTTT	CAINRAGYAGELFF
NA	11	TRBV7-2	TRBJ2-1	medium-sized	TGTGCCAGCAGCCCAGGCAGTGAGCAGTTCTTC	CASSPGSEQFF
NA	14	TRBV5-1	TRBJ2-4	NA	TGCGCCAGCAGCCCGGGACTGCCTGCGTATAATCAGTACTTC	CASSPGLPAYNQYF
NA	15	TRBV19	TRBJ2-2	medium-sized	TGTGCCAGTAGTATACGGGCGGTGAACACCGGGGAGCTGTTTTTT	CASSIRAVNTGELFF
TRBD2	16	TRBV7-4	TRBJ2-2	NA	TGTGCCAGCAGCTTAGAAGGGACTAGCGGCACCGAGGAGCTGTTTTTT	CASSLEGTSGTEELFF